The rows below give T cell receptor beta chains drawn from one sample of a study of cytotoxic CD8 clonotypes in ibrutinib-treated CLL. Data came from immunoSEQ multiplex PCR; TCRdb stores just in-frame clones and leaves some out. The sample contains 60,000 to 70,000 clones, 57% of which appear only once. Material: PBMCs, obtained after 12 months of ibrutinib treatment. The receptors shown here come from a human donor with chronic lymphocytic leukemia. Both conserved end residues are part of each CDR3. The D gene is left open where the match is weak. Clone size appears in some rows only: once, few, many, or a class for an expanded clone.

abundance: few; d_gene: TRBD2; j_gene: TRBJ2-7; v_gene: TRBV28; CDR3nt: TGTGCCAGCGTCCGAGCGGGATGGTTCAACGAGCAGTACTTC; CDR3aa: CASVRAGWFNEQYF
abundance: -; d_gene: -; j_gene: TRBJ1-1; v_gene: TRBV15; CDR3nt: TGTGCCACCAGCAGAGATCTGGAACAGGTCCGCGCCAAAGCTTTCTTT; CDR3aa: CATSRDLEQVRAKAFF
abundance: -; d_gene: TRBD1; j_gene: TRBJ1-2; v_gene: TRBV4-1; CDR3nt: TGCGCCAGCAGCCAAACACTAACAGGGGATCGTAGGGGCTACACCTTC; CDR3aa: CASSQTLTGDRRGYTF
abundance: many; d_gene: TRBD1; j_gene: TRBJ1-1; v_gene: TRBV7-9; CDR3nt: TGTGCCAGCAGCTTAACGGGACAGGGGAACATGAACACTGAAGCTTTCTTT; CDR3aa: CASSLTGQGNMNTEAFF
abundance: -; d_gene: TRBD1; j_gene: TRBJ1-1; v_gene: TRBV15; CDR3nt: TGTGCCACCAGCAGAGAACAGGGGGCCCGGCAGGACACTGAAGCTTTCTTT; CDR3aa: CATSREQGARQDTEAFF
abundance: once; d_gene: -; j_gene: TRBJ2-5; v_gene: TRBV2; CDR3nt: TGTGCCAGCAGTGACGGGCTCGAGGTCCCAGAGACCCAGTACTTC; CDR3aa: CASSDGLEVPETQYF
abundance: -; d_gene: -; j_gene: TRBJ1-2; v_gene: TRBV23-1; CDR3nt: TGCGCCAGCTCCCCGGACAGTTTGACCCAACAGACACCCTATGGCTACACCTTC; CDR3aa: CASSPDSLTQQTPYGYTF
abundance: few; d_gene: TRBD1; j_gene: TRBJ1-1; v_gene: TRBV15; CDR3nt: TGTGCCACCAGTCCAGGGGACAGGGGAATGAACACTGAAGCTTTCTTT; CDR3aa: CATSPGDRGMNTEAFF
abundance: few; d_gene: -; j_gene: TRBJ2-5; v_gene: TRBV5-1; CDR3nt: TGCGCCAGCAGCTTAGTTGGGGTCCCCCAAGAGACCCAGTACTTC; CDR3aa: CASSLVGVPQETQYF
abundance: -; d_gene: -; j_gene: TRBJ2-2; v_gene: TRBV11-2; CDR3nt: TGTGCCAGCAGCTTACGCGGGGCGAACACCGGGGAGCTGTTTTTT; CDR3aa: CASSLRGANTGELFF
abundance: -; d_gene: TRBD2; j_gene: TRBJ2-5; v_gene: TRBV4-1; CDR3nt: TGCGCCAGCAGCCAAGATAGAGGCGGGAGGGGTGAGACCCAGTACTTC; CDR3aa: CASSQDRGGRGETQYF
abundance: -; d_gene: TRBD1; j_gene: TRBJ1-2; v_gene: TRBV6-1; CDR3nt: TGTGCCAGCCTGGAAACAGGGGCCCATGGCTACACCTTC; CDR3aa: CASLETGAHGYTF
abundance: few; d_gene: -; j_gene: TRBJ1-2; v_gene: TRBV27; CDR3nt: TGTGCCAGCAGTCCCATATCCCGACAAGCGGTAGTGGGTAACTATGGCTACACCTTC; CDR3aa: CASSPISRQAVVGNYGYTF
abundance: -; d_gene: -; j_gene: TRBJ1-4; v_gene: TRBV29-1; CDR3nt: TGCAGCGCATACAATGGGGGCGGAGAAAAACTGTTTTTT; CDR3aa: CSAYNGGGEKLFF
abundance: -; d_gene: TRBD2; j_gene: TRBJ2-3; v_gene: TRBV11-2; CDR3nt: TGTGCCAGCAGCCCTCTGGGAGCGGGGGGCACAGATACGCAGTATTTT; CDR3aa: CASSPLGAGGTDTQYF
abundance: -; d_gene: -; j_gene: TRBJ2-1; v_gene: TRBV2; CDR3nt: TGTGCCAGCAGTGATCGGGACGGAGGGGACAATGAGCAGTTCTTC; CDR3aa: CASSDRDGGDNEQFF
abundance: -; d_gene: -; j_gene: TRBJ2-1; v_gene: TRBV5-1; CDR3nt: TGCGCCAGCAGCCCTTGGTCCGGGTCCACTTACCACAATGAGCAGTTCTTC; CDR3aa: CASSPWSGSTYHNEQFF
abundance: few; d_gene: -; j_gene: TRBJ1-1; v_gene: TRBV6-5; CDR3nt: TGTGCCAGCAGTTACCGGGCGGGACCGCCCCAGGAAGCTTTCTTT; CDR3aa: CASSYRAGPPQEAFF
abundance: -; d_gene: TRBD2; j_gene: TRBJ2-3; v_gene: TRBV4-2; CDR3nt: TGTGCCAGCAGCCAAGTCGGCGGGGGGATCACAGATACGCAGTATTTT; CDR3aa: CASSQVGGGITDTQYF
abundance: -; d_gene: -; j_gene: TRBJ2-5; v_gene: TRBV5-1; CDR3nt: TGCGCCAGCAGCTTCGGGAATCCGCAAGAGACCCAGTACTTC; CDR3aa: CASSFGNPQETQYF
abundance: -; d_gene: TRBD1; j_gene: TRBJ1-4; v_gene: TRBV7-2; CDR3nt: TGTGCCAGCAGCTCCACGACAGGGGCGGGCGAAAAACTGTTTTTT; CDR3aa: CASSSTTGAGEKLFF
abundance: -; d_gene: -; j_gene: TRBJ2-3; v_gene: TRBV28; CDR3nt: TGTGCCAGCAGTTTTACCCTCCGGGTCGGCTCAGATACGCAGTATTTT; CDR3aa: CASSFTLRVGSDTQYF
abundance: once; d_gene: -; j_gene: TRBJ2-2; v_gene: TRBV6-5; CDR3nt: TGTGCCAGCAGTTACTGGGGGAACACCGGGGAGCTGTTTTTT; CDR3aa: CASSYWGNTGELFF
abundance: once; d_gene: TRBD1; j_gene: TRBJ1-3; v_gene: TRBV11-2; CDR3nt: TGTGCCAGCAGTCAATCGACAGGGGTCTCTGGAAACACCATATATTTT; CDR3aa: CASSQSTGVSGNTIYF
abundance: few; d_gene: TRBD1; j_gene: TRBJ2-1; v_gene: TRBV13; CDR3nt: TGTGCCAGCAGGCTCCGGACAGGGAGCTCCTACAATGAGCAGTTCTTC; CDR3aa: CASRLRTGSSYNEQFF
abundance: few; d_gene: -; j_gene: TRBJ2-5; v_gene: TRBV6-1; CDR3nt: TGTGCCAGCAGTGAGACCCTCATAACCCAGTACTTC; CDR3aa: CASSETLITQYF
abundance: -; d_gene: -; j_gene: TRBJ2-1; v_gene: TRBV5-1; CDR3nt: TGCGCCAGCAGAAATGTGGCAGGGGCTAATGAGCAGTTCTTC; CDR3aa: CASRNVAGANEQFF
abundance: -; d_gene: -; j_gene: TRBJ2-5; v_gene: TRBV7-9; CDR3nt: TGTGCCAGCAGCCACACACAGGGCCGGGAGACCCAGTACTTC; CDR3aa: CASSHTQGRETQYF
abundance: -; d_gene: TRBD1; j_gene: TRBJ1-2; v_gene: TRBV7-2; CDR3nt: TGTGCCAGCAGCCTTTGGACAGGCCTGCAGGATGGCTACACCTTC; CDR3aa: CASSLWTGLQDGYTF
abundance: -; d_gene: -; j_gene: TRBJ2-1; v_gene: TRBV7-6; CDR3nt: TGTGCCAGCAGCTTAGGTCAGGGCCTGGGGACTGAGCAGTTCTTC; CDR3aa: CASSLGQGLGTEQFF
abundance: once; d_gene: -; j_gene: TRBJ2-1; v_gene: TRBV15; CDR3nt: TGTGCCACCAGAGATGACCAGGGCGGCTCCTACAATGAGCAGTTCTTC; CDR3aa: CATRDDQGGSYNEQFF
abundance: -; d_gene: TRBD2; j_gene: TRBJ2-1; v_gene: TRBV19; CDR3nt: TGTGCCAGTAGTACCAGCGGGGGGCGCTACAATGAGCAGTTCTTC; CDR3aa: CASSTSGGRYNEQFF
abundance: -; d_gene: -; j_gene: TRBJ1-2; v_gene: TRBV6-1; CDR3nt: TGTGCCAGCAGTGCCCAGGGTTCAGTTCTACCTTTCTATGGCTACACCTTC; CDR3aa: CASSAQGSVLPFYGYTF
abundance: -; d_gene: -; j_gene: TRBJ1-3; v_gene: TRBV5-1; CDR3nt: TGCGCCAGCAGCTTGCAGCCAGGCGGAAACACCATATATTTT; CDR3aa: CASSLQPGGNTIYF
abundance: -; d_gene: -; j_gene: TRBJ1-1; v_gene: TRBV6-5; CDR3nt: TGTGCCAGGCCTAGGGGGGCGCGGGACACTGAAGCTTTCTTT; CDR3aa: CARPRGARDTEAFF
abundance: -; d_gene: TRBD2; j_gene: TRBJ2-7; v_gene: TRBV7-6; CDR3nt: TGTGCCAGCAGCTTAGGGACTAGCGGGAGTAACCACGAGCAGTACTTC; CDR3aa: CASSLGTSGSNHEQYF
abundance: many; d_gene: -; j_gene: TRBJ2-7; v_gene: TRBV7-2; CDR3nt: TGTGCCAGCAGCCCCGACTTTAAACGGACGGCCGAGCAGTACTTC; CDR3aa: CASSPDFKRTAEQYF
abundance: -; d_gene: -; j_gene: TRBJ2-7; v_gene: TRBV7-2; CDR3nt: TGTGCCAGCAGCTCACGGACAGTTGGCGAGCAGTACTTC; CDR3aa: CASSSRTVGEQYF
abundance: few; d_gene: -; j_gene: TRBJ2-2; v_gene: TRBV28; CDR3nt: TGTGCCATCCAGGTGAACACCGGGGAGCTGTTTTTT; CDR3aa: CAIQVNTGELFF
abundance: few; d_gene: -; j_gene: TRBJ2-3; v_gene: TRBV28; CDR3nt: TGTGCCAGCAGTTCCTCGTCGATGGATACGCAGTATTTT; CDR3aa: CASSSSSMDTQYF
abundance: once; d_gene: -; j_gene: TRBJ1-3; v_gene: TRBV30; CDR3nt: TGTGCCTGGAGTCCCGGGACAACCTCTGGAAACACCATATATTTT; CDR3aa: CAWSPGTTSGNTIYF
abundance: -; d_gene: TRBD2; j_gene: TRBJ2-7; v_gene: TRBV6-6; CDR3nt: TGTGCCAGCAGTTTCGCTAGCGGGAGGGCTTGGGAGCAGTACTTC; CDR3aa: CASSFASGRAWEQYF
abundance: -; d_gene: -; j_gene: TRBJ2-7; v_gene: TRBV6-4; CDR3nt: TGTGCCAGCAGTGACGGTAAGTGGCACCCCTACGAGCAGTACTTC; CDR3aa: CASSDGKWHPYEQYF
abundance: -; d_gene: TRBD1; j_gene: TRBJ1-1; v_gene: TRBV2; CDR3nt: TGTGCCAGCAGTCCTCGGACAGGGATGGTCACTGAAGCTTTCTTT; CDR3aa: CASSPRTGMVTEAFF
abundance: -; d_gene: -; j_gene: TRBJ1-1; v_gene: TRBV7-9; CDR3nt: TGTGCCAGCAGCTCGACATTTGGGGTGAGGGGTGGTATGAACACTGAAGCTTTCTTT; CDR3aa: CASSSTFGVRGGMNTEAFF
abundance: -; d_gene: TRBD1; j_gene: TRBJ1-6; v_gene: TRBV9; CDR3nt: TGTGCCAGCAGCGACAGGACAGGGCCCTTAGGTAATTCACCCCTCCACTTT; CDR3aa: CASSDRTGPLGNSPLHF
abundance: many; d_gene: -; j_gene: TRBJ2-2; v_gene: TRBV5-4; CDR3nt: TGTGCCAGCAGAAAAGAAGACGGACTTAACACCGGGGAGCTGTTTTTT; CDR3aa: CASRKEDGLNTGELFF
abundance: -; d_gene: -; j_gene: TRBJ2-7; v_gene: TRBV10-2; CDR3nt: TGCGCCAGCAGTACCGGGACTCTGGGCGAGCAGTACTTC; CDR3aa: CASSTGTLGEQYF
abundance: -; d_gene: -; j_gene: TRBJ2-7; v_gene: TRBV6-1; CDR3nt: TGTGCCAGCAGTGTGAGGGGGGGCTACGAGCAGTACTTC; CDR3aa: CASSVRGGYEQYF
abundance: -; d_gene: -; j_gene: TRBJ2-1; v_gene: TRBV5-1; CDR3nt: TGCGCCAGCAGCTTGGTTAGCGGAGAGTACAATGAGCAGTTCTTC; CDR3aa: CASSLVSGEYNEQFF
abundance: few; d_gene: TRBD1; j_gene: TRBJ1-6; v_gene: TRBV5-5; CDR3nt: TGTGCCAGCAGTACAGGGGGGTACAATTCACCCCTCCACTTT; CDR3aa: CASSTGGYNSPLHF